The sequence of this T cell receptor beta chain was determined in a study of OX40 agonist ivuxolimab in advanced cancers. About the study: All patients had ivuxolimab intravenously every 2 weeks at 0.01 to 10 mg/kg. Study outcomes and limitations: In CD8+ T cells, expanded clones were on average more numerous than in CD4+.

The sampling schedule covered blood at baseline, cycle 4 day 1, and cycle 7 day 1. Trimming took off 7 bases at V and 1 base at J, with 13 bases between the two ends. Germline CDR1 reads LNHDA; CDR2 reads SQIVND (reference sequence). This CDR3 is built from 14 residues. A note on this clone: Its specificity is not known.

Produced via immunoSEQ multiplex PCR; TCRdb's table is partial and in-frame only. This table holds more than 60,000 clones, around 91% found once. The starting material was CD4+ or CD8+ T cells sorted from blood, obtained in a trial of the OX40 agonist ivuxolimab. The receptor comes from an adult with an advanced solid tumor such as melanoma, head and neck, liver or kidney cancer. The chain uses TRBV19 and TRBJ1-1; D may be TRBD1 (5 bases). This CDR3 is CASISGTGNTEAFF. CDR3 coding DNA: TGTGCCAGTATATCCGGGACGGGGAACACTGAAGCTTTCTTT.